In this sample, the clone carrying this T cell receptor beta chain is medium-sized. The sample is drawn from a study of tumor-infiltrating lymphocytes in primary liver carcinoma. For each extraction, RNA and DNA were obtained together from about 21-30 mg of unsorted bulk tissue. Total RNA amounting to 450 to 550 ng was the source from which TCR beta cDNA was made with a constant-region primer. TCR beta libraries came from three nested multiplex PCR rounds using slightly modified ARM-PCR. TCRdb re-called the multiplex PCR reads through MiXCR, storing one row per CDR3 protein. The sample lists about 74,000 distinct CDR3 sequences, about 70% occurring once. The sequenced material came from liver tumor tissue from sampling region 4. The subset: tumor region T4, right-lateral pole. This receptor was obtained from a man aged 40-55 years with primary liver carcinoma and hepatitis B virus infection.

The chain's CDR3 is CASGQGQETQYF. The CDR3 bases are TGTGCCAGCGGACAGGGACAAGAGACCCAGTACTTC. The rearrangement uses TRBV11-1 and TRBJ2-5; 8 bases align to TRBD1. V was clipped by 8 bases and J by 2 bases; unmatched bases: 1. The CDR3 loop spans 12 amino acids. In germline, CDR1 is SGHAT, CDR2 FQDESV (reference sequence).